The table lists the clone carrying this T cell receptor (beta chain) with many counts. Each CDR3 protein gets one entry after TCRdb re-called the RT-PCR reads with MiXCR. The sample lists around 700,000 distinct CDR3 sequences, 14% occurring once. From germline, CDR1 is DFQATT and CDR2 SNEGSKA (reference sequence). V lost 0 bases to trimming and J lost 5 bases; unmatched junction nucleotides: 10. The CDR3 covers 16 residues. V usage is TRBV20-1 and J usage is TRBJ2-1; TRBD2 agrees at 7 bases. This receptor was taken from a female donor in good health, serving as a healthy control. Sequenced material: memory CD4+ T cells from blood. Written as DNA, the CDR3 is TGCAGTGCTAGAGATAGATCTAGCGGAAATAACAATGAGCAGTTCTTC. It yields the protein CSARDRSSGNNNEQFF.